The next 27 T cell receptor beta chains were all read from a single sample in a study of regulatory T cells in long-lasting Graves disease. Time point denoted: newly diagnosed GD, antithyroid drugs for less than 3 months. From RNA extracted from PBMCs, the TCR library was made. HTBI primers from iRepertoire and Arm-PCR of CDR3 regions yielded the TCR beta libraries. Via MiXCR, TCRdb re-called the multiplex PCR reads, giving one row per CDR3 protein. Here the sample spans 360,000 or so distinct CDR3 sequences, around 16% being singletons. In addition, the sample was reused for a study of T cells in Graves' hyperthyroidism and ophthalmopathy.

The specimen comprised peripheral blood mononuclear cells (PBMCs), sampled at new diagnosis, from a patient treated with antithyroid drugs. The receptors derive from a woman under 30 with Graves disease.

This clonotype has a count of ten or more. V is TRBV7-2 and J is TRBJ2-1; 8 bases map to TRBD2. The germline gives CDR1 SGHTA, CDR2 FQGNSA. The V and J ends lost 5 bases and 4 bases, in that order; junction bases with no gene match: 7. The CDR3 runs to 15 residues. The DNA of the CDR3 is TGTGCCAGCAGCCTACTAGCGGAGTATTACAATGAGCAGTTCTTC. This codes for CASSLLAEYYNEQFF.

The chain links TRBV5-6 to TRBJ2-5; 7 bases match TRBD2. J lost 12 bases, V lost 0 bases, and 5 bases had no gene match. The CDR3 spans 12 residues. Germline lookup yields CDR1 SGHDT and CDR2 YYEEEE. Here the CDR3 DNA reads TGTGCCAGCAGCTTGGGGGGGGGTTTCAAGTACTTC. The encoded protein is CASSLGGGFKYF. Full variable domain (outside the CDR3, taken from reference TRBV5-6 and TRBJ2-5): DAGVTQSPTHLIKTRGQQVTLRCSPKSGHDTVSWYQQALGQGPQFIFQYYEEEERQRGNFPDRFSGHQFPNYSSELNVNALLLGDSALYLCASSLGGGFKYFGPGTRLLVL.

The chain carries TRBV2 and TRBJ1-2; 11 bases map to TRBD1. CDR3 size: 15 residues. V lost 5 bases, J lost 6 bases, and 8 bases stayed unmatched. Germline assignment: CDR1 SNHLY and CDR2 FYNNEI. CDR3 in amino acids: CASSLSGTGGHGYTF. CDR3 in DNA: TGTGCCAGCAGTTTGTCCGGGACAGGGGGACATGGCTACACCTTC.

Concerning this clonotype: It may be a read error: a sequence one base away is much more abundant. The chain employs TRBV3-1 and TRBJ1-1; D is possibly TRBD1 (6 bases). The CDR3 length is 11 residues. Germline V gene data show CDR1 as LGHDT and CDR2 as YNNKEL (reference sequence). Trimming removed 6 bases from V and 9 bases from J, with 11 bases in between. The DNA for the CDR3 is TGTGCCAGCAGGGACAGTGCCAAAGCTTTCTTT. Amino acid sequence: CASRDSAKAFF.

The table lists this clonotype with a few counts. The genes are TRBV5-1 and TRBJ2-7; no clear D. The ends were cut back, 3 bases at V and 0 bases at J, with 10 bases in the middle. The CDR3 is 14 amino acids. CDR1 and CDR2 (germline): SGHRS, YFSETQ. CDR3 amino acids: CASSSRAASYEQYF. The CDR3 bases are TGCGCCAGCAGCTCCCGGGCCGCCTCCTACGAGCAGTACTTC. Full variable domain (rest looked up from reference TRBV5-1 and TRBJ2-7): KAGVTQTPRYLIKTRGQQVTLSCSPISGHRSVSWYQQTPGQGLQFLFEYFSETQRNKGNFPGRFSGRQFSNSRSEMNVSTLELGDSALYLCASSSRAASYEQYFGPGTRLTVT.

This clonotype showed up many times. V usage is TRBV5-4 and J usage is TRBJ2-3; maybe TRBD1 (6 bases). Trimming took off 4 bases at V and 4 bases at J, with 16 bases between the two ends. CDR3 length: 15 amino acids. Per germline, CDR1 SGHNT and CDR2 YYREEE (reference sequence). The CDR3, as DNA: TGTGCCAGCAGCCCCCTGCCCGGACAGTCAGATACGCAGTATTTT. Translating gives CASSPLPGQSDTQYF.

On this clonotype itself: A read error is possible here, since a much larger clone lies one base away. Here the CDR3 reads CASSPLDRNHGYTF. Written as DNA, the CDR3 is TGTGCCAGCAGTCCCCTGGACAGGAACCATGGCTACACCTTC. The chain carries TRBV6-1 and TRBJ1-2, with TRBD1 matching over 7 bases. The CDR3 is 14 amino acids. CDR1 and CDR2 (germline): MNHNS, SASEGT. V shed 5 bases, J shed 6 bases, and the junction held 9 bases outside the gene matches.

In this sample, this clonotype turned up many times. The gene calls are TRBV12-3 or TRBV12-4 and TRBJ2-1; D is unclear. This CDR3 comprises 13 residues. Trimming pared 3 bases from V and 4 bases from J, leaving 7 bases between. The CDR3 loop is CASSFARYNEQFF. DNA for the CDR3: TGTGCCAGCAGTTTTGCCAGATACAATGAGCAGTTCTTC.

CDR3: CASSQERETQYF. CDR3 DNA sequence: TGCGCCAGCAGCCAAGAAAGAGAGACCCAGTACTTC. The gene calls are TRBV4-1 and TRBJ2-5, with unresolved D. CDR3 length: 12 residues. From germline, CDR1 is MGHRA and CDR2 YSYEKL. The V and J ends lost 0 bases and 4 bases respectively, with 3 bases between them.

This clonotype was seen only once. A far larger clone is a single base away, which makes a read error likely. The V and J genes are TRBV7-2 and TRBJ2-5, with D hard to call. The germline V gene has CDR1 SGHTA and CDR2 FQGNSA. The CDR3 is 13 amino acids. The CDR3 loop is CASSWTDHETQYF. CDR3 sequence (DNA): TGTGCCAGCAGCTGGACGGACCATGAGACCCAGTACTTC.

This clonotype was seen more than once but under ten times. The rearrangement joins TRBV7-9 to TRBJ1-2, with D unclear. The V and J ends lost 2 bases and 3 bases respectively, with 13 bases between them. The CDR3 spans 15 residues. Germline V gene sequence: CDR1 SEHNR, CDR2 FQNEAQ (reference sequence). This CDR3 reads CASSLFSPAYYGYTF. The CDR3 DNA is TGTGCCAGCAGCTTATTTTCCCCGGCCTACTATGGCTACACCTTC.

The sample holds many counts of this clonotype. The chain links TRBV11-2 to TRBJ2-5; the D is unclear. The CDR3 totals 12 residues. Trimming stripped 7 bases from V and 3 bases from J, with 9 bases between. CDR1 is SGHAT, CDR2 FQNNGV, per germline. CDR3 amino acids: CASTPGEETQYF. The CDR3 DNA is TGTGCCAGCACACCTGGCGAAGAGACCCAGTACTTC.

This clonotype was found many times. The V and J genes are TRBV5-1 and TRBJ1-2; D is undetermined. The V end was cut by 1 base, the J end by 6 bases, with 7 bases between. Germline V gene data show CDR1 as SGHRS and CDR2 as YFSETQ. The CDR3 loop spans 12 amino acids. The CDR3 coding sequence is TGCGCCAGCAGCTTGAACGGACATGGCTACACCTTC. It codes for CASSLNGHGYTF.

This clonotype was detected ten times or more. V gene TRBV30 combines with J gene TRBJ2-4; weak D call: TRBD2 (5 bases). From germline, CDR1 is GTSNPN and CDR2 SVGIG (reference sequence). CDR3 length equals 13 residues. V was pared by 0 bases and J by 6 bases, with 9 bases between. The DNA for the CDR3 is TGTGCCTGGAGTGTGCCCGGGGTAAACATTCAGTACTTC. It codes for CAWSVPGVNIQYF.

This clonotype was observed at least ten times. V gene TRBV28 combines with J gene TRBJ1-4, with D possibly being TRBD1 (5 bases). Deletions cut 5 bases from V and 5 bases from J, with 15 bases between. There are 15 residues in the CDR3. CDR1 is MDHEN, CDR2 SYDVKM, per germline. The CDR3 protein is CASSLLGTENEKLFF. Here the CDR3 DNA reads TGTGCCAGCAGTCTCCTGGGGACCGAGAATGAAAAACTGTTTTTT.

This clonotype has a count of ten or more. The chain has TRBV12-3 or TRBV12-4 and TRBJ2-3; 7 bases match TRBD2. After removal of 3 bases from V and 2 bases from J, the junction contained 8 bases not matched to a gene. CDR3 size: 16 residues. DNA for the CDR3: TGTGCCAGCAGTTTGGATTTCGGGACTACCACAGATACGCAGTATTTT. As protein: CASSLDFGTTTDTQYF.

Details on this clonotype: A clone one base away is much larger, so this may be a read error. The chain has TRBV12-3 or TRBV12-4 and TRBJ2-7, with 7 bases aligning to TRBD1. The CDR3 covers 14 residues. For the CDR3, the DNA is TGTGCCAGCAGTTTTCGACAGGGCTCCTACGGGCAGTACTTC. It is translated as CASSFRQGSYGQYF.

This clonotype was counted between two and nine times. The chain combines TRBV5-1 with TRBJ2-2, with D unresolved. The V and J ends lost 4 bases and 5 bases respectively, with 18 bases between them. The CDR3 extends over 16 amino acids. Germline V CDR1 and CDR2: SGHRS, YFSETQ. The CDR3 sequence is CASSAGQLGRTGELFF. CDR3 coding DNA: TGCGCCAGCAGCGCTGGCCAGCTCGGAAGGACCGGGGAGCTGTTTTTT.

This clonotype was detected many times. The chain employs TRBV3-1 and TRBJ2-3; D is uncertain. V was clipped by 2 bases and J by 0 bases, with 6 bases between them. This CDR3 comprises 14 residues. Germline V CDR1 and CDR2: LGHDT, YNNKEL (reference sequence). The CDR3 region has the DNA TGTGCCAGCAGCCAATATTCAAGCACAGATACGCAGTATTTT. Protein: CASSQYSSTDTQYF.

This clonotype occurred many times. The CDR3 DNA reads as TGCAGTGCCGCCTCCACTAGCGGGACTAACAATGAGCAGTTCTTC. Its protein is CSAASTSGTNNEQFF. The rearrangement joins TRBV20-1 to TRBJ2-1; 10 nucleotides match TRBD2. The germline V gene encodes CDR1 DFQATT and CDR2 SNEGSKA (reference sequence). V was pared by 6 bases and J by 5 bases, with 10 bases of the junction left unmatched. CDR3 size: 15 residues.

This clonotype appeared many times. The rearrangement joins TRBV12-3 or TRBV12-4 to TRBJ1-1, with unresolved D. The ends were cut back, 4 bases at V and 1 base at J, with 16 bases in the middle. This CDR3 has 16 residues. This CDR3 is CASSWSWEDSNTEAFF. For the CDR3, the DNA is TGTGCCAGCAGTTGGAGCTGGGAGGATTCGAACACTGAAGCTTTCTTT.

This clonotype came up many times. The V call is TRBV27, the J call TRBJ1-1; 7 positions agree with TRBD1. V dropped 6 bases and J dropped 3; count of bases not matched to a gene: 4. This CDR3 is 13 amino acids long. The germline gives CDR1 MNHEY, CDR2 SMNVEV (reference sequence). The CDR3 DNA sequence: TGTGCCAGCAGCTTGACAGGGTACACTGAAGCTTTCTTT. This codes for CASSLTGYTEAFF.

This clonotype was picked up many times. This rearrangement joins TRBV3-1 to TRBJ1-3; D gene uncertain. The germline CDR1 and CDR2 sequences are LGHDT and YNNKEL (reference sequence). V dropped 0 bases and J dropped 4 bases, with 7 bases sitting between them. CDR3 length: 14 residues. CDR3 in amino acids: CASSQDLEGNTIYF. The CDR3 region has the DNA TGTGCCAGCAGCCAAGATCTTGAAGGAAACACCATATATTTT.

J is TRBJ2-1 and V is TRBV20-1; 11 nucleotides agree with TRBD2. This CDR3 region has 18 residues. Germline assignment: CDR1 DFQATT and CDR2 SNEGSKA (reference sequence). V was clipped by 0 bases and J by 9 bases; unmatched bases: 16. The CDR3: CSAREPRLGLADQGEQFF. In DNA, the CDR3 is TGCAGTGCTAGAGAACCCCGCTTGGGACTAGCGGATCAGGGTGAGCAGTTCTTC.

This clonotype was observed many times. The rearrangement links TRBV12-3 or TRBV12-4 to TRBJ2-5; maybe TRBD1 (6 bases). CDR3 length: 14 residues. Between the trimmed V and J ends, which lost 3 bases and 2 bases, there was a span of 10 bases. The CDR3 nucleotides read TGTGCCAGCAGTTTCGGACAGAGACAAGAGACCCAGTACTTC. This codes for CASSFGQRQETQYF.

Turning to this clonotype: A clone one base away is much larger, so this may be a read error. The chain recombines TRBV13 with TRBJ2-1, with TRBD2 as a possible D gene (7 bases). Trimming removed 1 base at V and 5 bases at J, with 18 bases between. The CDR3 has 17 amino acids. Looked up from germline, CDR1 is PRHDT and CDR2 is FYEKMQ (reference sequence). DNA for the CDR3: TGTGCCAGCAGCTTAGAGACTATCGGGGGGCTAAACAATGAGCAGTTCTTC. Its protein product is CASSLETIGGLNNEQFF. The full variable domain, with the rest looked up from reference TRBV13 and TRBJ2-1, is AAGVIQSPRHLIKEKRETATLKCYPIPRHDTVYWYQQGPGQDPQFLISFYEKMQSDKGSIPDRFSAQQFSDYHSELNMSSLELGDSALYFCASSLETIGGLNNEQFFGPGTRLTVL.

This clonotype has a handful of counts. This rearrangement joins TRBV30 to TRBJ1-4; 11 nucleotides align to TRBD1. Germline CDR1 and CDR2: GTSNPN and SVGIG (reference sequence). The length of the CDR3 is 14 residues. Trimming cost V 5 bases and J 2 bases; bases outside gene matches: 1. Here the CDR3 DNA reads TGTGCCTGGGGACAGGGGGCCACTAATGAAAAACTGTTTTTT. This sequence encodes CAWGQGATNEKLFF.